The rows below give T cell receptor beta chains drawn from one sample of a study of CD8 T cells in ankylosing spondylitis. TCRdb reprocessed the 5' RACE reads with MiXCR, giving one entry per CDR3 protein. The sample contains about 540,000 distinct CDR3 sequences, about 13% of which appear only once. Sequenced sample: blood, either unsorted or a sorted T cell fraction (not recorded which). These receptor sequences come from a male donor with ankylosing spondylitis. Both conserved end residues are part of each CDR3. The order of the fields is D gene, J gene, V gene, clone size, CDR3 DNA, CDR3 protein. The D gene is left open where the match is weak. Expanded clones get a size class; other rows say once, few or many, or leave the size out.

D: TRBD1; J: TRBJ2-3; V: TRBV10-2; size: few; DNA: TGCGCCAGTCTGCCGCGACAGGGGGCAAATAGGGGCACAGATACGCAGTATTTT; CDR3: CASLPRQGANRGTDTQYF
D: .; J: TRBJ1-2; V: TRBV10-3; size: many; DNA: TGTGCCATCAGGATCGCGGTCGATGGCTACACCTTC; CDR3: CAIRIAVDGYTF
D: .; J: TRBJ1-1; V: TRBV20-1; size: few; DNA: TGCAGTGCTAGAGAGAGGACAAACACTGAAGCTTTCTTT; CDR3: CSARERTNTEAFF
D: .; J: TRBJ1-5; V: TRBV12-3/TRBV12-4; size: few; DNA: TGTGCCAGCAGTTTCGGGGGAAATAGCCAGCCCCAGCATTTT; CDR3: CASSFGGNSQPQHF
D: TRBD2; J: TRBJ2-1; V: TRBV11-3; size: few; DNA: TGTGCCAGTTTAGCGGGAGGGGAAAAGGATGAGCAGTTCTTC; CDR3: CASLAGGEKDEQFF
D: TRBD1; J: TRBJ2-7; V: TRBV30; size: .; DNA: TGTGCCTGGAGACCGACAGGACAGGGAGCTTACGAGCAGTACTTC; CDR3: CAWRPTGQGAYEQYF
D: TRBD1; J: TRBJ2-1; V: TRBV18; size: many; DNA: TGTGCCAGCTCACCGTTACAGGGGGTCGATGAGCAGTTCTTC; CDR3: CASSPLQGVDEQFF
D: TRBD2; J: TRBJ2-1; V: TRBV6-5; size: many; DNA: TGTGCCAGCAGTTACTCGTTTTTGGCTAGCGGGAGTAATGAGCAGTTCTTC; CDR3: CASSYSFLASGSNEQFF
D: .; J: TRBJ2-3; V: TRBV5-1; size: few; DNA: TGCGCCAGCAGCGTGACAGGAGGCCAACGCCCGACAGATACGCAGTATTTT; CDR3: CASSVTGGQRPTDTQYF
D: .; J: TRBJ2-5; V: TRBV11-3; size: few; DNA: TGTGCCAGCAGCTTAGTTGGGACTGCGGTCACCCAGTACTTC; CDR3: CASSLVGTAVTQYF
D: .; J: TRBJ2-3; V: TRBV5-1; size: many; DNA: TGCGCCAGCAGACGGCGCAGCACAGATACGCAGTATTTT; CDR3: CASRRRSTDTQYF
D: TRBD1; J: TRBJ2-3; V: TRBV4-2; size: .; DNA: TGTGCCAGCAGCCAAAGACAGGGCATCACAGATACGCAGTATTTT; CDR3: CASSQRQGITDTQYF
D: .; J: TRBJ1-1; V: TRBV20-1; size: few; DNA: TGCAGTGCTAGGAGACAAATGAACACTGAAGCTTTCTTT; CDR3: CSARRQMNTEAFF
D: TRBD2; J: TRBJ2-7; V: TRBV27; size: few; DNA: TGTGCCAGCAGTTTAAATAGCGGGAAATACGAGCAGTACTTC; CDR3: CASSLNSGKYEQYF
D: .; J: TRBJ2-3; V: TRBV20-1; size: many; DNA: TGCAGTGCTAGTATTGGAGCTCAGGCAGATACGCAGTATTTT; CDR3: CSASIGAQADTQYF
D: .; J: TRBJ1-2; V: TRBV29-1; size: many; DNA: TGCAGCGTTAAGGGGGGAACTAACTATGGCTACACCTTC; CDR3: CSVKGGTNYGYTF
D: .; J: TRBJ2-2; V: TRBV2; size: .; DNA: TGTGCCAGCAGTGAAGTGGATAGCTGGTCCGGGGAGCTGTTTTTT; CDR3: CASSEVDSWSGELFF
D: TRBD1; J: TRBJ1-4; V: TRBV20-1; size: .; DNA: TGCAGTGCCCCCAGGGGGCCCGGGAATACTAATGAAAAACTGTTTTTT; CDR3: CSAPRGPGNTNEKLFF
D: TRBD1; J: TRBJ2-7; V: TRBV11-2; size: .; DNA: TGTGCCAGCGGGCCCTCCGGGACAGGGCCATACGAGCAGTACTTC; CDR3: CASGPSGTGPYEQYF
D: .; J: TRBJ2-5; V: TRBV5-1; size: .; DNA: TGCGCCAGCAGCGCGGGTCATCCACGCGAGACCCAGTACTTC; CDR3: CASSAGHPRETQYF
D: TRBD2; J: TRBJ2-5; V: TRBV29-1; size: .; DNA: TGCAGCGTTGCCCCGGGGGGTAAAGAGACCCAGTACTTC; CDR3: CSVAPGGKETQYF
D: .; J: TRBJ2-4; V: TRBV14; size: few; DNA: TGTGCCAGCAGCCCCCTCAGGGACCCCAAAAACATTCAGTACTTC; CDR3: CASSPLRDPKNIQYF
D: TRBD1; J: TRBJ2-2; V: TRBV9; size: .; DNA: TGTGCCAGCAGCGTACGGTGGACAGGGGGCGCGAACACCGGGGAGCTGTTTTTT; CDR3: CASSVRWTGGANTGELFF
D: .; J: TRBJ2-1; V: TRBV20-1; size: few; DNA: TGCAGTGCTAGAGGTCGCACTGGAGGCCTCAATGAGCAGTTCTTC; CDR3: CSARGRTGGLNEQFF
D: .; J: TRBJ1-2; V: TRBV20-1; size: .; DNA: TGCAGTGCCCACGGACAGAACTATGGCTACACCTTC; CDR3: CSAHGQNYGYTF
D: TRBD1; J: TRBJ1-1; V: TRBV5-1; size: .; DNA: TGCGCCAGCAGCTTGGAGCGGACAGGGGGCTCTGAAGCTTTCTTT; CDR3: CASSLERTGGSEAFF
D: TRBD2; J: TRBJ2-1; V: TRBV30; size: few; DNA: TGTGCCTGCCCCGCCGGGGGACTAGGCAATGAGCAGTTCTTC; CDR3: CACPAGGLGNEQFF
D: .; J: TRBJ2-7; V: TRBV14; size: few; DNA: TGTGCCAGCACCCCTGGGGGGAACTCCTACGAGCAGTACTTC; CDR3: CASTPGGNSYEQYF
D: TRBD1; J: TRBJ1-1; V: TRBV29-1; size: .; DNA: TGCAGCGTTGCCGGGACAGGGGGCACTGAAGCTTTCTTT; CDR3: CSVAGTGGTEAFF
D: .; J: TRBJ1-2; V: TRBV25-1; size: .; DNA: TGTGCCAGCAGTGAGAATGTCTGGGACGTCACCTTC; CDR3: CASSENVWDVTF
D: TRBD1; J: TRBJ2-3; V: TRBV24-1; size: few; DNA: TGTGCCACCAGTGATGCTGCTAAGGACAGGCACACAGATACGCAGTATTTT; CDR3: CATSDAAKDRHTDTQYF
D: TRBD2; J: TRBJ2-1; V: TRBV5-1; size: many; DNA: TGCGCCAGCAGCTTGGCAGCGGGAGGGCCGGATGAGCAGTTCTTC; CDR3: CASSLAAGGPDEQFF
D: TRBD1; J: TRBJ2-7; V: TRBV7-2; size: few; DNA: TGTGCCAGCACCCTAGGGACAGGGGTCTACGAGCAGTACTTC; CDR3: CASTLGTGVYEQYF
D: .; J: TRBJ1-2; V: TRBV25-1; size: many; DNA: TGTGCCAGCAGTGACCACAGCCGTCCGAGGGATGGCTACACCTTC; CDR3: CASSDHSRPRDGYTF
D: TRBD2; J: TRBJ2-3; V: TRBV11-3; size: .; DNA: TGTGCCAGCAGCCCCTCCAGGACTAGTGTTACGCAGTATTTT; CDR3: CASSPSRTSVTQYF
D: .; J: TRBJ2-2; V: TRBV5-6; size: few; DNA: TGTGCCAGCAGCTCCGCCGGGAGCGGCGCGAACACCGGGGAGCTGTTTTTT; CDR3: CASSSAGSGANTGELFF
D: TRBD1; J: TRBJ1-4; V: TRBV28; size: .; DNA: TGTGCCAGCAGTGAAGGACAGGGTAGTAATGAAAAACTGTTTTTT; CDR3: CASSEGQGSNEKLFF
D: .; J: TRBJ2-1; V: TRBV19; size: many; DNA: TGTGCCAGTTCTCGGGGCCGACACAATGAGCAGTTCTTC; CDR3: CASSRGRHNEQFF
D: TRBD2; J: TRBJ2-1; V: TRBV7-9; size: .; DNA: TGTGCCAGCAGCTTAGTTAGACTAGCGAGATACAATGAGCAGTTCTTC; CDR3: CASSLVRLARYNEQFF
D: TRBD2; J: TRBJ2-1; V: TRBV12-3/TRBV12-4; size: many; DNA: TGTGCCAGCAGTTTGGGTCTAGCGGGAGTAGATGAGCAGTTCTTC; CDR3: CASSLGLAGVDEQFF
D: TRBD2; J: TRBJ2-1; V: TRBV20-1; size: once; DNA: TGCAGTGCTAGTCCCAGCGGGAGGGACAATGAGCAGTTCTTC; CDR3: CSASPSGRDNEQFF
D: .; J: TRBJ1-5; V: TRBV12-3/TRBV12-4; size: few; DNA: TGTGCCAGCAGTACTGTTAGCAATCAGCCCCAGCATTTT; CDR3: CASSTVSNQPQHF
D: .; J: TRBJ2-1; V: TRBV5-1; size: .; DNA: TGCGCCAGCAGCTTGGAAGTGGGAGCAAGGAATGAGCAGTTCTTC; CDR3: CASSLEVGARNEQFF
D: TRBD1; J: TRBJ2-7; V: TRBV20-1; size: .; DNA: TGCAGTGCTAGCCGGGGGGACAGGGCCAGCTCCTACGAGCAGTACTTC; CDR3: CSASRGDRASSYEQYF
D: TRBD1; J: TRBJ1-2; V: TRBV7-2; size: many; DNA: TGTGCCAGCAGCAGACAGGGGGCAGGATATGGCTACACCTTC; CDR3: CASSRQGAGYGYTF
D: TRBD1; J: TRBJ2-3; V: TRBV7-8; size: .; DNA: TGTGCCAGCAGCTTAATAGGACAGGGGTCGGATACGCAGTATTTT; CDR3: CASSLIGQGSDTQYF
D: TRBD2; J: TRBJ2-1; V: TRBV28; size: .; DNA: TGTGCCAGCAGCTCATCCGGACTAGCGGACTCCTACAATGAGCAGTTCTTC; CDR3: CASSSSGLADSYNEQFF
D: .; J: TRBJ2-7; V: TRBV6-5; size: .; DNA: TGTGCCAGCAGTTACGTAGAGGCTAGCGACGAGCAGTACTTC; CDR3: CASSYVEASDEQYF
D: .; J: TRBJ2-6; V: TRBV10-2; size: .; DNA: TGCGCCAGCAGTGAGGTCGGGAACTCTGGGGCCAACGTCCTGACTTTC; CDR3: CASSEVGNSGANVLTF
D: TRBD2; J: TRBJ2-1; V: TRBV6-1; size: .; DNA: TGTGCCAGCAATGGGGGAGGGACCTACAATGAGCAGTTCTTC; CDR3: CASNGGGTYNEQFF
D: .; J: TRBJ2-3; V: TRBV2; size: .; DNA: TGTGCCAGCAGTGAAGCGTGGACACCAAACACAGATACGCAGTATTTT; CDR3: CASSEAWTPNTDTQYF
D: .; J: TRBJ1-6; V: TRBV9; size: .; DNA: TGTGCCAGCAGCCCCCGAGCCTTTGGAGATTCACCCCTCCACTTT; CDR3: CASSPRAFGDSPLHF
D: TRBD2; J: TRBJ2-7; V: TRBV27; size: few; DNA: TGTGCCAGCAGTCTTACTAGCGGGGTCTCCTACGAGCAGTACTTC; CDR3: CASSLTSGVSYEQYF